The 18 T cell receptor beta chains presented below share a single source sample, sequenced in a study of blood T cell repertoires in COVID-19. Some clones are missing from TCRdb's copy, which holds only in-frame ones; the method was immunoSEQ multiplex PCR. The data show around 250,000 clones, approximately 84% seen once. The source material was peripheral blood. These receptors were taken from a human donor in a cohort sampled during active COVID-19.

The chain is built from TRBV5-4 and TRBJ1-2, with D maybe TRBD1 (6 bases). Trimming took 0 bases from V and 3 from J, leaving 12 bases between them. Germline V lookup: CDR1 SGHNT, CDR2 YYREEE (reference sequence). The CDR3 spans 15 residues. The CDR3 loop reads CASSLARGSDYGYTF. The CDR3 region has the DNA TGTGCCAGCAGCTTGGCGAGGGGGTCGGACTATGGCTACACCTTC.

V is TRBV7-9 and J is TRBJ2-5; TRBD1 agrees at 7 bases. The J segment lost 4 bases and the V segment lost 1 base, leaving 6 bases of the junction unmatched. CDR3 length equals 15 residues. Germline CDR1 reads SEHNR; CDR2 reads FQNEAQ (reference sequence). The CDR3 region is CASSLGGRGSETQYF. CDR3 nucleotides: TGTGCCAGCAGCTTAGGGGGCAGGGGGTCAGAGACCCAGTACTTC.

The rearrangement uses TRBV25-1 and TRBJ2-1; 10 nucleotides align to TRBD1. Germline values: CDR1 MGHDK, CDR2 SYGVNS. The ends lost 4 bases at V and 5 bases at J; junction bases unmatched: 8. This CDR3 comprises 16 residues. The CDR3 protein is CASSGLRDRGNNEQFF. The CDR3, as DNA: TGTGCCAGCAGTGGACTCCGGGACAGGGGCAACAATGAGCAGTTCTTC.

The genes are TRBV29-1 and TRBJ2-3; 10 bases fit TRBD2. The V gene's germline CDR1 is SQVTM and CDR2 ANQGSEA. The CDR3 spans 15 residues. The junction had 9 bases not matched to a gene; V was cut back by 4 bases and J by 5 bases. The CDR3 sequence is CSVVPSGGRRDTQYF. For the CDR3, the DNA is TGCAGCGTTGTCCCTAGCGGGGGCCGGAGAGATACGCAGTATTTT.

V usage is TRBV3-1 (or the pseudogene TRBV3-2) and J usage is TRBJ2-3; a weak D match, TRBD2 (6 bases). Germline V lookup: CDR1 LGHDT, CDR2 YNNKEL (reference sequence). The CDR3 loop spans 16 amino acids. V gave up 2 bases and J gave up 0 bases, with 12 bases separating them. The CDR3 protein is CASSQTSRGSTDTQYF. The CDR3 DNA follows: TGTGCCAGCAGCCAAACTTCACGGGGGAGCACAGATACGCAGTATTTT.

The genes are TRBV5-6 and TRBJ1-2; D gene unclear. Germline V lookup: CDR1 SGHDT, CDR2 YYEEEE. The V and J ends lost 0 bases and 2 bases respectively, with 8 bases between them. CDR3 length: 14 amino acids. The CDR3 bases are TGTGCCAGCAGCTTGGGTACGGGGAACTATGGCTACACCTTC. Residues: CASSLGTGNYGYTF. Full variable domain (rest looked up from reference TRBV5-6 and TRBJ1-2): DAGVTQSPTHLIKTRGQQVTLRCSPKSGHDTVSWYQQALGQGPQFIFQYYEEEERQRGNFPDRFSGHQFPNYSSELNVNALLLGDSALYLCASSLGTGNYGYTFGSGTRLTVV.

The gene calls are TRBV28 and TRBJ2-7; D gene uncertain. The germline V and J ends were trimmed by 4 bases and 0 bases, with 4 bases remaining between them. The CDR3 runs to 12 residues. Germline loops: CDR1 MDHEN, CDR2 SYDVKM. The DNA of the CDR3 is TGTGCCAGCAGTTCAGGCTCCTACGAGCAGTACTTC. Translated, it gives CASSSGSYEQYF.

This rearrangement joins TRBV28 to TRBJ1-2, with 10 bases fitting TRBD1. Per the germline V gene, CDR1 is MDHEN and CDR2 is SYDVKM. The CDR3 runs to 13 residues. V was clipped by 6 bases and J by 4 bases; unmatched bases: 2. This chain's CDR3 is CASSWDRGYGYTF. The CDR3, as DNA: TGTGCCAGCAGCTGGGACAGGGGCTATGGCTACACCTTC.

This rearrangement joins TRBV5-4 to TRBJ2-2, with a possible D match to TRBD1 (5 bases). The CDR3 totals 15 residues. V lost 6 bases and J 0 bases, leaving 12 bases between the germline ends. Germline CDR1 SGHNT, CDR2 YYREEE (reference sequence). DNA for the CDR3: TGTGCCAGCACTCACCGGACATCGAACACCGGGGAGCTGTTTTTT. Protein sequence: CASTHRTSNTGELFF.

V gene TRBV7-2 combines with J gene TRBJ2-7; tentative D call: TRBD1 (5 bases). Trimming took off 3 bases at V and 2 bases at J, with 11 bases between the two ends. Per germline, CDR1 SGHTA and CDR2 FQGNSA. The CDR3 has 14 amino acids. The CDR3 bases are TGTGCCAGCAGCTTGGTACGGACAACCTACGAGCAGTACTTC. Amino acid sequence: CASSLVRTTYEQYF.

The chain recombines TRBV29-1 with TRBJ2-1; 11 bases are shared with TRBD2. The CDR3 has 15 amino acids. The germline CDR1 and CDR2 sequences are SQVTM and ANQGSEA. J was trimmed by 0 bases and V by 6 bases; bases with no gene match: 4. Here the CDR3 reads CSVRGLAGSYNEQFF. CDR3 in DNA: TGCAGCGTCCGCGGACTAGCGGGCTCCTACAATGAGCAGTTCTTC.

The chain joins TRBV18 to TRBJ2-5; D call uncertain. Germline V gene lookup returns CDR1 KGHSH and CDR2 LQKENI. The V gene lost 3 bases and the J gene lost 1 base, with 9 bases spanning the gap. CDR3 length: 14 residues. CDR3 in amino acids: CASSPSSGQETQYF. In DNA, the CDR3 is TGTGCCAGCTCACCGAGTTCGGGCCAAGAGACCCAGTACTTC.

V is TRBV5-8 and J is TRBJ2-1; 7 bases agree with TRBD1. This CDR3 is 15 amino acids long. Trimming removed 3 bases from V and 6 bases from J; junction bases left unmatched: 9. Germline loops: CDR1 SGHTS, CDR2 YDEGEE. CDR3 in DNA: TGTGCCAGCAGCTCGACAGGGCGGGTTTTCAATGAGCAGTTCTTC. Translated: CASSSTGRVFNEQFF.

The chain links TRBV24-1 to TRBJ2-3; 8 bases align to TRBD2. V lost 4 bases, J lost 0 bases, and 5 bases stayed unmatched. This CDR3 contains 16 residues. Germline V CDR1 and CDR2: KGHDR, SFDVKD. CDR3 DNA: TGTGCCACCAGTGAGCCGGGGGGGATTAGCACAGATACGCAGTATTTT. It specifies CATSEPGGISTDTQYF.

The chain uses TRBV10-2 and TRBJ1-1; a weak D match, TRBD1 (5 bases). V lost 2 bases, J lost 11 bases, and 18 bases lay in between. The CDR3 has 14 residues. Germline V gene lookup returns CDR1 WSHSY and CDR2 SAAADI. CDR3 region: CASSEVRGPGVAFF. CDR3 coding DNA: TGCGCCAGCAGTGAGGTGCGGGGTCCGGGGGTGGCTTTCTTT.

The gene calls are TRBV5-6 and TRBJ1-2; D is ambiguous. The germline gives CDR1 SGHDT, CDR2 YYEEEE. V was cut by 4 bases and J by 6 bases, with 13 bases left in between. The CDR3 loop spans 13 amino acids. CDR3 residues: CASSLGLGDGYTF. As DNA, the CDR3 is TGTGCCAGCAGCCTCGGACTTGGGGATGGCTACACCTTC.

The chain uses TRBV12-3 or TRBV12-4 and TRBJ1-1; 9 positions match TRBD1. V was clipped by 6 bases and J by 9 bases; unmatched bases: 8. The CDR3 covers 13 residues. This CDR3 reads CASSPDRGTKAFF. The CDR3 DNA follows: TGTGCCAGCAGCCCCGACAGGGGGACGAAAGCTTTCTTT.

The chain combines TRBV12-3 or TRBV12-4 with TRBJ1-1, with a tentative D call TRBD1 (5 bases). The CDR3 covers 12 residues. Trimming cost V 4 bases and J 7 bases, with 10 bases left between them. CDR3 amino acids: CASSWDYGEAFF. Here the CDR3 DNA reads TGTGCCAGCAGTTGGGACTATGGTGAAGCTTTCTTT.